The clone carrying this TCR beta chain was seen many times. Its antigen is as yet unknown. The data originate from a study of Graves' ophthalmopathy and Graves' hyperthyroidism. Study-level information: Sampling took place at initial diagnosis, with peripheral blood obtained before any treatment.

The sequenced template was RNA, covering the TCR beta CDR3 region. The first round was an RT-PCR with HTBI primers, and the second round was a multiplex PCR. TCRdb used MiXCR to reprocess the multiplex PCR reads, holding one entry per CDR3 protein. The sample holds some 160,000 distinct CDR3 sequences, around two fifths seen once. CDR1 is MRHNA, CDR2 SNTAGT, per germline. After removal of 2 bases from V and 6 bases from J, the junction contained 0 bases not matched to a gene. The length of the CDR3 is 14 residues. CAS ≥3, NOSPECS ≥4, moderate-to-severe activity and duration under 3 months marked donors with ophthalmopathy. Findings and caveats of the study: Most clonotypes expanded in thyroid above 0.001 frequency were present in blood too.

V gene TRBV6-4 combines with J gene TRBJ2-2; the match to TRBD1 covers 10 bases. This TCR was recovered from a man younger than 45 with Graves' ophthalmopathy. What was sequenced was peripheral blood. The CDR3 here is CASSDGQGAGELFF. The CDR3 DNA sequence: TGTGCCAGCAGTGACGGACAGGGGGCCGGGGAGCTGTTTTTT.